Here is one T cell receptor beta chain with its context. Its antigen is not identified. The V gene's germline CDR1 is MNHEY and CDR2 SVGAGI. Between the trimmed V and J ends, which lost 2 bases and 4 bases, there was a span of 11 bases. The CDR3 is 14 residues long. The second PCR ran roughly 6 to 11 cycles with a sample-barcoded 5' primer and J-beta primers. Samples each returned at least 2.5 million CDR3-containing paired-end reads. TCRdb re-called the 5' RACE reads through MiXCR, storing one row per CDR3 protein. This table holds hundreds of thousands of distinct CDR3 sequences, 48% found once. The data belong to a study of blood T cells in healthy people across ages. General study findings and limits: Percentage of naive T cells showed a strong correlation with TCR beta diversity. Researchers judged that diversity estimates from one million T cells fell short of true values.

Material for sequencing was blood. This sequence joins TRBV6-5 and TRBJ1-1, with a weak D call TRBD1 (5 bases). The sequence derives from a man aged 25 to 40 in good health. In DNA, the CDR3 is TGTGCCAGCAGTTACAATATGGGGCCCACTGAAGCTTTCTTT. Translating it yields CASSYNMGPTEAFF.